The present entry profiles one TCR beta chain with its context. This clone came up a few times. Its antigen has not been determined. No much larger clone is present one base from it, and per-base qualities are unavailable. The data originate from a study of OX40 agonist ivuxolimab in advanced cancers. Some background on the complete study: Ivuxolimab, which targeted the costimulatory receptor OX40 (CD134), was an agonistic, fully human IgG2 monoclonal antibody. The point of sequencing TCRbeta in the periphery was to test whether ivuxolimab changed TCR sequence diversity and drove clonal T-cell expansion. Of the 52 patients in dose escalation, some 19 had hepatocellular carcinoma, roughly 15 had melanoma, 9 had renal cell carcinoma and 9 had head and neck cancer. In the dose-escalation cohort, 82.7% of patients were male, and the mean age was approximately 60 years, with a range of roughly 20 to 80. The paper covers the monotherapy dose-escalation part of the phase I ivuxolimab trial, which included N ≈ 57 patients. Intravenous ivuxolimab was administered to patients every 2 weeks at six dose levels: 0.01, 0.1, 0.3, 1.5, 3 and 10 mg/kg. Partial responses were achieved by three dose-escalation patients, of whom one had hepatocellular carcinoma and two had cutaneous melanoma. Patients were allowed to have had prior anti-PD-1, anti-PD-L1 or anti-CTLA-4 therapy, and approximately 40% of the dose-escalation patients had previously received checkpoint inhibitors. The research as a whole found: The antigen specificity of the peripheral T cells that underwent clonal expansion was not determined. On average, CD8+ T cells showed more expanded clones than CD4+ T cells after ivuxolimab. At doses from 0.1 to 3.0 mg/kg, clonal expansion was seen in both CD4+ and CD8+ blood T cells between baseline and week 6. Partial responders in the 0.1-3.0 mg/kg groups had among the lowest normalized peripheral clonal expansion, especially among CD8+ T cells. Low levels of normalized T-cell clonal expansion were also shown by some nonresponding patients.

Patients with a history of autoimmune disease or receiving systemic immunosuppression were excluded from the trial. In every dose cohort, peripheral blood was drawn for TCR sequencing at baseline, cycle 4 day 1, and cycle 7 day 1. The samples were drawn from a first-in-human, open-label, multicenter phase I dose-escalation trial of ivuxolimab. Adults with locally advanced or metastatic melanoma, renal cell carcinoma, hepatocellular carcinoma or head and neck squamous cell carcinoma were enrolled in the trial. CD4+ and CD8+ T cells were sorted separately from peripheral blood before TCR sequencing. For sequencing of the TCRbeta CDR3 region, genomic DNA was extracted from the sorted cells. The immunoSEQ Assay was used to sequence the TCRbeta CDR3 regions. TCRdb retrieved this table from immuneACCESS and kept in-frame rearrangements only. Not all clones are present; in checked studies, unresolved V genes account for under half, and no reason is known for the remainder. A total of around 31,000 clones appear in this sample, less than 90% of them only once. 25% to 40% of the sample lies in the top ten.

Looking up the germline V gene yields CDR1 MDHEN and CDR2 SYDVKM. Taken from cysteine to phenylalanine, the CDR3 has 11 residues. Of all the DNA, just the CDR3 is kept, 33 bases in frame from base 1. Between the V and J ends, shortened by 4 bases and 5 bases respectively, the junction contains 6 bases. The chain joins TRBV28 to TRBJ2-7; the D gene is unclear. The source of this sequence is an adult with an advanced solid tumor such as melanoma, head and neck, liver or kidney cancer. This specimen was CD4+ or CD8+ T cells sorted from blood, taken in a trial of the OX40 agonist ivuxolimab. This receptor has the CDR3 CASSSSDEQYF. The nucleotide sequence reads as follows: TGTGCCAGCAGTTCATCCGACGAGCAGTACTTC.